The table lists the clone carrying this T cell receptor (beta chain) with a few counts. An end of the junction does not agree with germline; a read error may underlie this. This sample is drawn from a study of T cells after yellow fever vaccination. Each CDR3 protein is one row after TCRdb ran MiXCR on the 5' RACE reads. The sample carries about 360,000 distinct CDR3 sequences, 6% to 8% recorded once. The CDR3 has 13 residues. Germline V lookup: CDR1 MDHEN, CDR2 SYDVKM. The chain uses TRBV28 and TRBJ2-7; 7 bases map to TRBD2. The receptor's source is a man aged 30-40 years who received the YFV17D yellow fever vaccine. This specimen consisted of PBMCs, obtained 5 days after the yellow fever booster vaccination. This CDR3 is CASSSLLRGGWEF. The CDR3 nucleotides read TGTGCCAGCAGTTCCCTGTTGAGGGGAGGGTGGGAATTC.